The 29 T cell receptor beta chains reported below all come from one sample, sequenced in a study of T cell responses to AZD1222 COVID-19 vaccine. Sequenced by immunoSEQ multiplex PCR; TCRdb stores in-frame clones only, minus some. The sample contains 130,000 or so clones, over 85% of which appear only once. The sample here was peripheral blood, taken on day 0 of AZD1222 vaccination. The receptors stem from an adult in good health.

The rearrangement joins TRBV28 to TRBJ1-2; 7 nucleotides agree with TRBD1. Germline CDR1 MDHEN, CDR2 SYDVKM. The CDR3 contains 16 residues. V was pared by 6 bases and J by 8 bases, with 18 bases of the junction left unmatched. The CDR3 DNA sequence: TGTGCCAGCAGCCAATCAACGAAAGGGGGACAGCGGGGCTACACCTTC. Encoded protein: CASSQSTKGGQRGYTF.

This chain uses TRBV30 with TRBJ2-5; D is perhaps TRBD1 (6 bases). CDR1 and CDR2 (germline): GTSNPN, SVGIG (reference sequence). Trimming stripped 6 bases from V and 5 bases from J, with 16 bases between. CDR3 length equals 13 residues. Written as DNA, the CDR3 is TGTGCCTGTCACCAAAGGGGGTGGGAGACCCAGTACTTC. Protein: CACHQRGWETQYF.

The gene calls are TRBV7-8 and TRBJ1-1; possible D gene TRBD1, 5 bases. The germline CDR1 and CDR2 sequences are SGHVS and FQNEAQ. The CDR3 extends over 13 amino acids. The V end was cut by 1 base, the J end by 11 bases, with 14 bases between. This CDR3 is CASSLGAGVGAFF. As DNA, the CDR3 is TGTGCCAGCAGCTTAGGAGCGGGGGTCGGGGCTTTCTTT.

This clone is a singleton in its sample. V and J are TRBV19 and TRBJ1-1; D gene ambiguous. This CDR3 spans 12 amino acids. Germline V gene sequence: CDR1 LNHDA, CDR2 SQIVND (reference sequence). The germline V and J ends were trimmed by 9 bases and 8 bases, with 16 bases remaining between them. CDR3 in amino acids: CASILTEGEAFF. As DNA, the CDR3 is TGTGCCAGCATTTTGACCGAGGGCGAAGCTTTCTTT.

Notes on this clone: The junction differs from germline at one of its ends, possibly a read error. The chain recombines TRBV19 with TRBJ2-7, with unresolved D. The germline V gene has CDR1 LNHDA and CDR2 SQIVND (reference sequence). This CDR3 spans 11 amino acids. The CDR3 DNA reads TGTGCCAGTAGTATTTCCTCCGAGCAGTACTTC. Translated: CASSISSEQYF.

This chain joins TRBV19 and TRBJ1-1; D is perhaps TRBD1 (5 bases). The length of the CDR3 is 15 residues. Looked up from germline, CDR1 is LNHDA and CDR2 is SQIVND (reference sequence). V was cut by 5 bases and J by 5 bases, with 18 bases left in between. CDR3 sequence (DNA): TGTGCCAGTAGTCCCATCGGGGGAGGGCGGACTGAAGCTTTCTTT. This translates into CASSPIGGGRTEAFF.

The genes are TRBV18 and TRBJ1-6, with D unclear. V was cut by 2 bases and J by 7 bases, with 12 bases left in between. The V gene's germline CDR1 is KGHSH and CDR2 LQKENI. This CDR3 contains 15 residues. The CDR3 coding sequence is TGTGCCAGCTCACCAGAGAAAGGCCTGAATTCACCCCTCCACTTT. Translated: CASSPEKGLNSPLHF.

J is TRBJ1-6 and V is TRBV5-6, with 11 bases that match TRBD1. The length of the CDR3 is 16 residues. J was trimmed by 2 bases and V by 3 bases; bases with no gene match: 1. Germline-derived CDR1 and CDR2 are SGHDT and YYEEEE. CDR3 sequence (DNA): TGTGCCAGCAGCTCGGGACAGGGGGCCTATAATTCACCCCTCCACTTT. This translates into CASSSGQGAYNSPLHF.

V usage is TRBV13 and J usage is TRBJ2-7; D not resolved. Germline V CDR1 and CDR2: PRHDT, FYEKMQ (reference sequence). V was cut by 4 bases and J by 6 bases, with 13 bases left in between. The length of the CDR3 is 13 residues. CDR3: CASSSTRLGEQYF. CDR3 DNA sequence: TGTGCCAGCAGCTCCACCCGGCTCGGCGAGCAGTACTTC.

CDR3 residues: CASSSTGTNEQFF. As DNA, the CDR3 is TGTGCCAGCAGCTCGACAGGGACTAATGAGCAGTTCTTC. The chain joins TRBV5-6 to TRBJ2-1; a possible D gene is TRBD1 (7 bases). CDR3 length: 13 residues. Trimming removed 3 bases at V and 7 bases at J, with 11 bases between. Germline loops: CDR1 SGHDT, CDR2 YYEEEE.

V is TRBV24-1 and J is TRBJ2-1, with 14 bases matching TRBD2. There are 20 residues in the CDR3. Per germline, CDR1 KGHDR and CDR2 SFDVKD. The junction had 12 bases not matched to a gene; V was cut back by 4 bases and J by 2 bases. CDR3 DNA: TGTGCCACCAGTGAGCCGACTAGCGGGAGGGTTTCGAGTACCTACAATGAGCAGTTCTTC. This codes for CATSEPTSGRVSSTYNEQFF.

This chain links TRBV30 with TRBJ1-5, with no clear D. The CDR3 runs 13 residues. The germline V gene encodes CDR1 GTSNPN and CDR2 SVGIG (reference sequence). Trimming cost V 2 bases and J 7 bases, with 12 bases left between them. As DNA, the CDR3 is TGTGCCTGGAGTCCCCACCCGGGACAGCCCCAGCATTTT. Amino acids: CAWSPHPGQPQHF. The full variable domain, completed using reference TRBV30 and TRBJ1-5, is SQTIHQWPATLVQPVGSPLSLECTVEGTSNPNLYWYRQAAGRGLQLLFYSVGIGQISSEVPQNLSASRPQDRQFILSSKKLLLSDSGFYLCAWSPHPGQPQHFGDGTRLSIL.

This clone was seen once. The V call is TRBV5-1, the J call TRBJ2-7; 11 nucleotides agree with TRBD1. V shed 0 bases, J shed 5 bases, and the junction held 7 bases outside the gene matches. From germline, CDR1 is SGHRS and CDR2 YFSETQ. This CDR3 has 16 residues. CDR3 sequence reads: CASSLAPGTGGNEQYF. CDR3 coding DNA: TGCGCCAGCAGCTTGGCCCCCGGGACAGGGGGAAACGAGCAGTACTTC. Full variable domain (remainder filled in from reference TRBV5-1 and TRBJ2-7): KAGVTQTPRYLIKTRGQQVTLSCSPISGHRSVSWYQQTPGQGLQFLFEYFSETQRNKGNFPGRFSGRQFSNSRSEMNVSTLELGDSALYLCASSLAPGTGGNEQYFGPGTRLTVT.

The V gene is TRBV11-2, the J gene TRBJ1-1; D remains ambiguous. The ends were cut back, 10 bases at V and 6 bases at J, with 15 bases in the middle. The germline gives CDR1 SGHAT, CDR2 FQNNGV. The CDR3 contains 12 residues. CDR3 amino acids: CATQVGYAEAFF. As DNA, the CDR3 is TGTGCCACCCAAGTTGGTTACGCTGAAGCTTTCTTT.

This chain links TRBV3-1 (or the pseudogene TRBV3-2) with TRBJ1-6; tentative D call: TRBD1 (5 bases). With 4 bases removed from V and 9 bases from J, the gap between germline ends came to 10 bases. Germline V gene lookup returns CDR1 LGHDT and CDR2 YNNKEL (reference sequence). The CDR3 is 13 amino acids. The CDR3 DNA is TGTGCCAGCAGCCCAGGGACTGGTTCACCCCTCCACTTT. Its protein product is CASSPGTGSPLHF.

J is TRBJ2-7 and V is TRBV28; TRBD2 matches at 7 bases. CDR1 is MDHEN, CDR2 SYDVKM, per germline. Losses at the gene ends were 8 bases for V and 0 bases for J; bases not matched to a gene: 4. This CDR3 spans 13 amino acids. The CDR3 coding sequence is TGTGCCAGCTGGGAGGGATTCTCCTACGAGCAGTACTTC. This encodes CASWEGFSYEQYF.

The V and J genes are TRBV6-6 and TRBJ1-3; D gene unclear. Trimming removed 5 bases from V and 0 bases from J, with 20 bases in between. The germline V gene has CDR1 MNHNY and CDR2 SVGAGI (reference sequence). This CDR3 region has 18 residues. CDR3 residues: CASSPPGRPFSSGNTIYF. For the CDR3, the DNA is TGTGCCAGCAGTCCCCCCGGACGGCCGTTCAGCTCTGGAAACACCATATATTTT.

The chain recombines TRBV5-1 with TRBJ1-1; no clear D gene. This CDR3 is 14 amino acids long. V lost 0 bases and J lost 1, with 7 bases in between. From germline, CDR1 is SGHRS and CDR2 YFSETQ. The CDR3 nucleotides read TGCGCCAGCAGCTTGGAAAGTAGGAACACTGAAGCTTTCTTT. Protein: CASSLESRNTEAFF.

The chain employs TRBV14 and TRBJ1-3; D is unclear. The CDR3 has 16 residues. Germline values: CDR1 SGHDN, CDR2 FVKESK. Deletions cut 1 base from V and 0 bases from J, with 10 bases between. The CDR3 region is CASSQVRSGSGNTIYF. The CDR3 DNA follows: TGTGCCAGCAGCCAAGTGAGGTCGGGCTCTGGAAACACCATATATTTT.

The gene calls are TRBV27 and TRBJ2-7; D is undetermined. Per germline, CDR1 MNHEY and CDR2 SMNVEV (reference sequence). CDR3 length: 14 amino acids. Trimming took 2 bases from V and 1 from J, leaving 9 bases between them. The CDR3 region has the DNA TGTGCCAGCAGTTTAACGGGTACGTCCTACGAGCAGTACTTC. Its protein is CASSLTGTSYEQYF.

The sample holds one count of this clone. The chain has TRBV11-1 and TRBJ1-2; TRBD1 is a possible D gene (5 bases). The CDR3 consists of 13 residues. Trimming removed 5 bases from V and 5 bases from J, with 12 bases in between. CDR1 SGHAT and CDR2 FQDESV come from the germline V gene (reference sequence). CDR3 DNA: TGTGCCAGCAGCAGCGGGACCCAATATGGCTACACCTTC. This gives the protein CASSSGTQYGYTF.

The CDR3 region is CASSRGRTDEQYF. In DNA, the CDR3 is TGTGCCAGTAGTCGAGGCCGGACAGACGAGCAGTACTTC. The chain carries TRBV19 and TRBJ2-7, with a weak D call TRBD1 (6 bases). In germline, CDR1 is LNHDA, CDR2 SQIVND (reference sequence). The CDR3 is made up of 13 amino acids. With 5 bases removed from V and 5 bases from J, the gap between germline ends came to 13 bases.

The chain recombines TRBV6-5 with TRBJ2-2; TRBD2 agrees at 8 bases. Germline CDR1 MNHEY, CDR2 SVGAGI. The ends lost 4 bases at V and 0 bases at J; junction bases unmatched: 1. The CDR3 extends over 15 amino acids. This CDR3 reads CASSLLAANTGELFF. The CDR3 nucleotides are TGTGCCAGCAGTTTACTAGCGGCGAACACCGGGGAGCTGTTTTTT.

The chain joins TRBV28 to TRBJ1-5; D not certain. The CDR3 consists of 14 residues. Germline V gene lookup returns CDR1 MDHEN and CDR2 SYDVKM. V gave up 3 bases and J gave up 1 base, with 7 bases separating them. For the CDR3, the DNA is TGTGCCAGCAGTTTCGGGTGGAGCAATCAGCCCCAGCATTTT. This sequence encodes CASSFGWSNQPQHF.

The chain recombines TRBV7-6 with TRBJ2-2; no definite D call. Germline CDR1 reads SGHVS; CDR2 reads FNYEAQ. The V end was cut by 1 base, the J end by 1 base, with 7 bases between. This CDR3 is 15 amino acids long. The CDR3 sequence: CASSLGTLNTGELFF. The CDR3 region has the DNA TGTGCCAGCAGCTTAGGGACCCTGAACACCGGGGAGCTGTTTTTT.

The V gene is TRBV20-1, the J gene TRBJ2-4; D is perhaps TRBD1 (6 bases). Per germline, CDR1 DFQATT and CDR2 SNEGSKA (reference sequence). The length of the CDR3 is 11 residues. The V end lost 6 bases, the J end lost 15 bases, and 18 bases lay between the germline ends. CDR3 sequence reads: CSASFQGPVYF. CDR3 DNA sequence: TGCAGTGCGAGTTTCCAGGGGCCGGTGTACTTC.

J is TRBJ1-2 and V is TRBV21-1. TRBV21-1 is tagged as a pseudogene. This CDR3 comprises 14 residues. CDR3 coding DNA: TGTGCCAGCAGCAGAGGAGGGGGGAACTATGGCTACACCTTC. This sequence encodes CASSRGGGNYGYTF.

This chain joins TRBV5-1 and TRBJ1-1; D gene uncertain. The CDR3 totals 12 residues. Germline assignment: CDR1 SGHRS and CDR2 YFSETQ. The germline V and J ends were trimmed by 1 base and 4 bases, with 5 bases remaining between them. As DNA, the CDR3 is TGCGCCAGCAGCTTGACGGGCACTGAAGCTTTCTTT. This gives the protein CASSLTGTEAFF. The entire variable domain, with the rest obtained from reference TRBV5-1 and TRBJ1-1, is as follows: KAGVTQTPRYLIKTRGQQVTLSCSPISGHRSVSWYQQTPGQGLQFLFEYFSETQRNKGNFPGRFSGRQFSNSRSEMNVSTLELGDSALYLCASSLTGTEAFFGQGTRLTVV.

The gene calls are TRBV5-1 and TRBJ1-4; D uncertain. Germline CDR1 SGHRS, CDR2 YFSETQ. The CDR3 runs to 16 residues. Trimming pared 4 bases from V and 4 bases from J, leaving 17 bases between. The CDR3 DNA sequence: TGCGCCAGCAGCCTGTCCAAGACCTCAGATAATGAAAAACTGTTTTTT. It yields the protein CASSLSKTSDNEKLFF.